The rows below give T cell receptor beta chains drawn from one sample of a study of identical twins. TCRdb itself ran the 5' RACE reads through MiXCR, one entry per CDR3 protein. The table lists approximately 600,000 distinct CDR3 sequences, just over 7% of them singletons, with about 1.6% in the top ten. The sample was also linked to a second study, of yellow fever vaccine responses in identical twins.

The specimen sequenced was PBMCs. The receptors were sampled from a young woman in good health. Both conserved end residues are part of each CDR3. The D gene is left open where the match is weak. Expanded clones are given a class, and other clones once, few, many or no size at all.

D gene,J gene,V gene,clone size,CDR3 DNA,CDR3 protein
NA,TRBJ1-6,TRBV25-1,many,TGTGCCAGCAGTGTCCAAGGACAGAATAATTCACCCCTCCACTTT,CASSVQGQNNSPLHF
NA,TRBJ1-1,TRBV20-1,few,TGCAGTGTGAAGGCGAACACTGAAGCTTTCTTT,CSVKANTEAFF
TRBD2,TRBJ2-3,TRBV12-3/TRBV12-4,NA,TGTGCCAGCAGTCTACTAGCGCCTCCGGGAGATACGCAGTATTTT,CASSLLAPPGDTQYF
NA,TRBJ1-2,TRBV7-9,NA,TGTGCCAGCAGCTTAAAGTCGGGTCACTATGGCTACACCTTC,CASSLKSGHYGYTF
TRBD1,TRBJ2-7,TRBV5-1,many,TGCGCCAGCAGCAAAGGACAGGGCTTAGGATACGAGCAGTACTTC,CASSKGQGLGYEQYF
NA,TRBJ2-1,TRBV2,NA,TGTGCCAGCAGAAAACTTTACAATGAGCAGTTCTTC,CASRKLYNEQFF
NA,TRBJ2-7,TRBV20-1,NA,TGCTGTGCTAGAGAGAAGGGTTCAGGTAGGGCAGTCCGTGACGAGCAGTACTTC,CCAREKGSGRAVRDEQYF
NA,TRBJ2-2,TRBV7-2,few,TGTGCCAGCAGCTTGACTTGGGGGGCGAGCACCGGGGAGCTGTTTTTT,CASSLTWGASTGELFF
NA,TRBJ1-1,TRBV12-3/TRBV12-4,NA,TGTGCCAGCAGTTTATCGCGGCAGAACACTGAAGCTTTCTTT,CASSLSRQNTEAFF
TRBD1,TRBJ2-1,TRBV5-1,few,TGCGCCAGCAGCTTGACCCGGACAGGGGGGCCCGGGGGTAATGAGCAGTTCTTC,CASSLTRTGGPGGNEQFF
TRBD2,TRBJ2-5,TRBV5-6,few,TGTGCCAGCAGCCAGGGACTAGCGGGAGCAGAGACCCAGTACTTC,CASSQGLAGAETQYF
NA,TRBJ2-5,TRBV13,NA,TGTGCCAGCAGGCAAACAGGAGGCCAGACCCAGTACTTC,CASRQTGGQTQYF
NA,TRBJ1-1,TRBV2,many,TGTGCTAGTAAGGCTACGCAAGGTACTGAAGCTTTCTTT,CASKATQGTEAFF
NA,TRBJ2-6,TRBV29-1,NA,TGCAGCGTCGAGTTACTTCCGACTAGTCACTCTGGGGCCAACGTCCTGACTTTC,CSVELLPTSHSGANVLTF
TRBD1,TRBJ1-5,TRBV20-1,few,TGCAGTGCCCAGGGACAGAAAAATCAGCCCCAGCATTTT,CSAQGQKNQPQHF
NA,TRBJ2-1,TRBV10-3,NA,TGTGCCATCAGCCAAGTCGGGGGTAGCGCAGGTAACGACAATGAGCAGTTCTTC,CAISQVGGSAGNDNEQFF
NA,TRBJ2-5,TRBV12-3/TRBV12-4,NA,TGTGCCAGCAGGGACCCTGGACAGCCCCGGGAGACCCAGTACTTC,CASRDPGQPRETQYF